The clone carrying this TCR beta chain was found many times. Stated time point: after trial treatment. Indicated treatment: LDRT plus nivolumab, ipilimumab, low-dose cyclophosphamide and aspirin (RACIN trial). All of the donors were given nivolumab, ipilimumab, aspirin, low-dose cyclophosphamide and low-dose radiotherapy as part of RACIN, a single-arm trial. Each eligible patient had an advanced solid tumor, and these tumors lacked tumor-infiltrating lymphocytes. Covering alpha and beta chains, TRAV- and TRBV-specific primers were used for the first-strand cDNA. TCR amplification ran 20 PCR cycles using constant-region and V-primer adapter primers. TCRdb re-called the reads with MiXCR, one entry per CDR3 protein. The profile shows around 84,000 distinct CDR3 sequences, 17% of them singletons. This record belongs to a study of low-dose radiotherapy and immunotherapy resistance in tumors. Whole-study context: Patients' oral aspirin dose was 300 mg daily across four cycles from cycle 1 day 1.

V was pared by 2 bases and J by 9 bases, with 14 bases between. From germline, CDR1 is SNHLY and CDR2 FYNNEI. The CDR3 contains 14 residues. The V gene is TRBV2, the J gene TRBJ2-1; D is unresolved. The sequence derives from a male donor with prostate cancer. The specimen comprised PBMCs, sampled after low-dose radiotherapy plus immunotherapy. In nucleotides, the CDR3 is TGTGCCAGCAGTGAAACTCCGGCTGGGTTTGAGCAGTTCTTC. This sequence encodes CASSETPAGFEQFF.